These T cell receptor beta chains were read from a single sample in a study of CD8 T cells in ankylosing spondylitis. TCRdb independently ran MiXCR on the 5' RACE reads; one entry per CDR3 protein. The sample yields about 250,000 distinct CDR3 sequences, over 30% seen once. Sequencing used blood, either unsorted or a sorted T cell fraction (not recorded which). The receptors were gathered from a male donor with ankylosing spondylitis or in good health (not recorded which). CDR3s leave out the opening cysteine and the closing phenylalanine or tryptophan. A D gene is named only where the DNA matches it firmly. Clone size is stated in some rows and not others, as once, few, many or a class when expanded.

j_gene | v_gene | d_gene | abundance | CDR3aa
TRBJ1-2 | TRBV27 | TRBD1 | few | ASSATGTEYGYT
TRBJ1-3 | TRBV6-5 | . | few | ASSYSSGLSSSGNTIY
TRBJ2-1 | TRBV9 | . | few | ASSVGIIRGVSYNEQF
TRBJ1-5 | TRBV7-9 | . | few | ASSPQGRGGNQPQH
TRBJ2-2 | TRBV10-1 | . | few | ASSEAWRSELF
TRBJ2-1 | TRBV7-2 | . | few | ASSWGGATYNEQF
TRBJ1-6 | TRBV5-6 | . | few | ASSLALGDPHYNSPLH
TRBJ2-3 | TRBV10-3 | TRBD2 | . | AISPAGDSDTQY
TRBJ2-5 | TRBV2 | . | . | ASKRGTPEY
TRBJ2-2 | TRBV25-1 | TRBD1 | few | ASSDYPGQGSGELF
TRBJ1-4 | TRBV29-1 | . | . | SVAWGPTTNEKLF
TRBJ2-7 | TRBV5-1 | . | few | ASSLRSAGAVYEQY
TRBJ1-5 | TRBV12-3/TRBV12-4 | . | few | ASSLLQFSNQPQH
TRBJ2-3 | TRBV12-3/TRBV12-4 | . | few | ASSPPSGSDTQY
TRBJ2-5 | TRBV5-6 | . | few | ASSFGRRETQY
TRBJ1-1 | TRBV29-1 | TRBD1 | few | SVAGTGTEAF
TRBJ2-5 | TRBV20-1 | . | . | SARPSTGNQETQY